This T cell receptor beta chain was profiled in a study of blood T cell repertoires in COVID-19. Study as a whole: Samples representing acute and convalescent COVID-19 were sourced from the United States, Italy and Spain. Sample material is recorded as cDNA or gDNA derived from T cells, B-cell-depleted T cells, or PBMCs.

V was clipped by 4 bases and J by 0 bases, with 12 bases between them. Germline V gene data show CDR1 as GTSNPN and CDR2 as SVGIG (reference sequence). The CDR3 is made up of 14 amino acids. In the source study's methods: Amplification from reference gene primers served as the basis for estimated nucleated cell counts. The assay was immunoSEQ multiplex PCR, and TCRdb's table has in-frame clones only and misses some. V and J calls and clone size are as listed in that table; D and trimming were resolved from the DNA. The sample carries 65,000 to 90,000 clones, about 91% recorded once. The specimen sequenced was peripheral blood. This rearrangement joins TRBV30 to TRBJ1-2, with no clear D. The clonotype comes from a woman older than 75 with acute or convalescent COVID-19. DNA for the CDR3: TGTGCCTGGAAAGGTCACTATTCTAACTATGGCTACACCTTC. Translated, it gives CAWKGHYSNYGYTF. The variable domain in full, with the rest retrieved from reference TRBV30 and TRBJ1-2, is SQTIHQWPATLVQPVGSPLSLECTVEGTSNPNLYWYRQAAGRGLQLLFYSVGIGQISSEVPQNLSASRPQDRQFILSSKKLLLSDSGFYLCAWKGHYSNYGYTFGSGTRLTVV.